This is a list of T cell receptor beta chains from one sample in a study of beta chain features in type 1 diabetes. Generated by immunoSEQ multiplex PCR, the TCRdb table keeps only in-frame clones and is missing some. The table lists over 600,000 clones, approximately 13% of them singletons. Sequenced: naive CD4+ T cells from blood. Receptors originate from a man aged 25-45 years with type 1 diabetes. The CDR3 runs from the conserved cysteine through the conserved F or W. D genes are given only for firm matches. The size entry is marked missing in some rows and otherwise reads once, few, many or a size class.

V,D,J,size,CDR3,DNA
TRBV19,NA,TRBJ2-4,NA,CASSDLGGLAKNIQYF,TGTGCCAGCAGCGACCTTGGCGGTTTAGCCAAAAACATTCAGTACTTC
TRBV30,NA,TRBJ1-6,few,CAWSPRQDTPLHF,TGTGCCTGGAGTCCGCGACAGGATACACCCCTCCACTTT
TRBV7-9,TRBD1,TRBJ1-1,NA,CASTKQGAVNTEAFF,TGTGCCAGCACCAAACAGGGGGCCGTGAACACTGAAGCTTTCTTT
TRBV7-2,NA,TRBJ1-5,NA,CASSLGSGTNQPQHF,TGTGCCAGCAGCTTAGGATCGGGAACAAATCAGCCCCAGCATTTT
TRBV6-1,NA,TRBJ2-7,few,CASSEALTGHYEQYF,TGTGCCAGCAGTGAAGCCTTAACAGGTCATTACGAGCAGTACTTC
TRBV5-6,TRBD1,TRBJ2-1,NA,CASSRDRNEQFF,TGTGCCAGCAGCCGGGACAGGAATGAGCAGTTCTTC
TRBV6-5,TRBD1,TRBJ2-5,few,CASSPRTGGRETQYF,TGTGCCAGCAGTCCCCGGACAGGGGGCAGGGAGACCCAGTACTTC
TRBV7-2,TRBD2,TRBJ2-4,NA,CASSLDSGGIQYF,TGTGCCAGCAGCTTGGATTCGGGGGGCATTCAGTACTTC
TRBV5-1,TRBD1,TRBJ1-2,NA,CASSSGQVPNYGYTF,TGCGCCAGCAGCTCAGGACAGGTTCCAAACTATGGCTACACCTTC
TRBV7-2,NA,TRBJ2-5,NA,CASSLWDAQETQYF,TGTGCCAGCAGCTTATGGGATGCCCAAGAGACCCAGTACTTC
TRBV5-4,TRBD1,TRBJ2-2,few,CASSPGGAESNTGELFF,TGTGCCAGCAGCCCAGGGGGCGCGGAGTCGAACACCGGGGAGCTGTTTTTT
TRBV6-6,NA,TRBJ2-6,NA,CASRETGSGANVLTF,TGTGCCAGCAGGGAGACAGGCTCTGGGGCCAACGTCCTGACTTTC
TRBV7-8,NA,TRBJ2-3,few,CASSLPSTDTQYF,TGTGCCAGCAGCTTACCGAGCACAGATACGCAGTATTTT
TRBV7-2,TRBD1,TRBJ2-2,few,CASSLTGQANTGELFF,TGTGCCAGCAGCTTGACTGGACAGGCGAACACCGGGGAGCTGTTTTTT
TRBV7-2,NA,TRBJ1-2,NA,CASSFGVAANYGYTF,TGTGCCAGCAGCTTTGGGGTAGCAGCTAACTATGGCTACACCTTC
TRBV27,TRBD1,TRBJ2-1,NA,CASSSRDRGYEQFF,TGTGCCAGCAGTTCCCGGGACAGGGGTTATGAGCAGTTCTTC
TRBV13,TRBD1,TRBJ2-1,few,CASSFLNTGGGYNEQFF,TGTGCCAGCAGTTTCCTCAATACAGGGGGCGGCTACAATGAGCAGTTCTTC
TRBV19,NA,TRBJ2-7,NA,CATRMGDEQYF,TGTGCCACCCGTATGGGGGACGAGCAGTACTTC
TRBV15,NA,TRBJ1-5,NA,CATSRAGSGNQPQHF,TGTGCCACCAGCAGAGCAGGGTCTGGCAATCAGCCCCAGCATTTT
TRBV25-1,TRBD1,TRBJ1-4,NA,CASSELTGGDEKLFF,TGTGCCAGCAGTGAACTGACAGGGGGTGATGAAAAACTGTTTTTT
TRBV7-9,NA,TRBJ2-7,NA,CASSPDRGYEQYF,TGTGCCAGCAGCCCCGATAGGGGCTACGAGCAGTACTTC
TRBV5-4,NA,TRBJ2-2,NA,CASTRAGDFTGELFF,TGTGCCAGCACCCGAGCGGGTGACTTCACCGGGGAGCTGTTTTTT
TRBV28,TRBD1,TRBJ2-7,few,CASSGETATGMGEQYF,TGTGCCAGCAGTGGAGAGACGGCGACAGGGATGGGCGAGCAGTACTTC
TRBV4-2,TRBD1,TRBJ1-5,NA,CASSPTGTGVTHQPQHF,TGTGCCAGCAGCCCTACCGGGACAGGGGTGACCCATCAGCCCCAGCATTTT
TRBV15,TRBD1,TRBJ1-2,few,CATSRDRGGAKGYTF,TGTGCCACCAGCAGAGATCGAGGGGGCGCGAAAGGCTACACCTTC
TRBV20-1,NA,TRBJ1-2,few,CSAMENYGYTF,TGCAGTGCTATGGAAAACTATGGCTACACCTTC
TRBV27,NA,TRBJ1-6,few,CASSRGSNSPLHF,TGTGCCAGCAGTCGCGGGAGTAATTCACCCCTCCACTTT
TRBV29-1,NA,TRBJ2-5,NA,CSVATGTQETQYF,TGCAGCGTCGCCACAGGAACCCAAGAGACCCAGTACTTC
TRBV4-2,TRBD2,TRBJ2-1,few,CASSQDPQLASGGQFF,TGTGCCAGCAGCCAAGATCCGCAGCTGGCCTCGGGGGGGCAGTTCTTC
TRBV29-1,NA,TRBJ1-2,NA,CSALNYGYTF,TGCAGCGCCCTTAACTATGGCTACACCTTC
TRBV5-4,TRBD1,TRBJ1-6,NA,CASSLGQESPLHF,TGTGCCAGCAGCCTGGGACAGGAATCACCCCTCCACTTT
TRBV4-3,TRBD1,TRBJ1-4,NA,CASSQGSGTGVEKLFF,TGCGCCAGCAGCCAAGGGTCCGGGACAGGGGTTGAAAAACTGTTTTTT
TRBV4-1,NA,TRBJ1-5,NA,CASSQDPSQPQHF,TGCGCCAGCAGCCAAGATCCCAGTCAGCCCCAGCATTTT
TRBV30,TRBD1,TRBJ1-5,NA,CACSSDRGDQPQHF,TGTGCCTGCTCCTCGGACAGGGGAGATCAGCCCCAGCATTTT
TRBV7-2,NA,TRBJ2-3,NA,CASSLAGALIPDTQYF,TGTGCCAGCAGCTTAGCGGGGGCCCTGATCCCAGATACGCAGTATTTT
TRBV19,NA,TRBJ2-3,NA,CASMAGGGSTDTQYF,TGTGCCAGTATGGCCGGGGGAGGTAGCACAGATACGCAGTATTTT
TRBV11-3,NA,TRBJ1-4,NA,CASTAQDGEKLFF,TGTGCCAGCACGGCACAGGACGGAGAAAAACTGTTTTTT
TRBV7-9,NA,TRBJ1-2,few,CASTLGPNYGYTF,TGTGCCAGCACCCTTGGACCTAACTATGGCTACACCTTC
TRBV7-7,NA,TRBJ2-7,NA,CASSLAKRQEPYEQYF,TGTGCTAGCAGCTTAGCAAAAAGACAGGAGCCCTACGAGCAGTACTTC
TRBV30,NA,TRBJ1-6,NA,CACKEGPGAPLHF,TGTGCCTGCAAGGAGGGACCCGGGGCACCCCTCCACTTT
TRBV15,NA,TRBJ2-2,NA,CATSGNRYNTGELFF,TGTGCCACCAGCGGAAACAGGTACAACACCGGGGAGCTGTTTTTT
TRBV18,NA,TRBJ1-3,NA,CASSPRDGNTIYF,TGTGCCAGCTCACCACGGGACGGAAACACCATATATTTT
TRBV28,NA,TRBJ1-6,once,CASSLGQINSPLHF,TGTGCCAGCAGTTTGGGTCAGATAAATTCACCCCTCCACTTT
TRBV7-7,TRBD2,TRBJ2-5,few,CASSLAGQQETQYF,TGTGCTAGCAGCTTAGCGGGACAACAAGAGACCCAGTACTTC
TRBV28,NA,TRBJ2-5,few,CASNLLGPPGTQYF,TGTGCCAGCAACCTCCTGGGACCCCCTGGGACCCAGTACTTC
TRBV9,NA,TRBJ1-4,NA,CASSGARGGTNEKLFF,TGTGCCAGCAGCGGCGCACGGGGTGGAACTAATGAAAAACTGTTTTTT
TRBV29-1,TRBD1,TRBJ2-7,few,CSVEADRGSSYEQYF,TGCAGCGTTGAAGCCGACAGGGGAAGCTCCTACGAGCAGTACTTC
TRBV2,NA,TRBJ1-5,NA,CASSRETSNQPQHF,TGTGCCAGCAGTCGGGAGACAAGCAATCAGCCCCAGCATTTT
TRBV7-2,NA,TRBJ2-1,few,CASSSGPQVYNEQFF,TGTGCCAGCAGCTCGGGTCCGCAGGTATACAATGAGCAGTTCTTC
TRBV7-9,TRBD1,TRBJ2-3,NA,CASSRGQGADTQYF,TGTGCCAGCAGTCGAGGACAGGGGGCAGATACGCAGTATTTT
TRBV7-8,TRBD1,TRBJ2-3,few,CASSFGDRGRSTDTQYF,TGTGCCAGCAGTTTCGGGGACAGGGGGCGCAGCACAGATACGCAGTATTTT
TRBV25-1,NA,TRBJ2-7,few,CASTRQSSYEQYF,TGTGCCAGCACCCGACAGAGCTCCTACGAGCAGTACTTC
TRBV2,TRBD1,TRBJ2-7,NA,CASSEGQSYEQYF,TGTGCCAGCAGTGAGGGACAGTCCTACGAGCAGTACTTC
TRBV5-1,TRBD1,TRBJ2-5,few,CASSPGTEETQYF,TGCGCCAGCAGCCCCGGGACAGAAGAGACCCAGTACTTC